Shown below are 15 T cell receptor beta chains from a single sample sequenced in a study of monozygotic twins with inflammatory bowel disease. From its re-call of the 5' RACE reads, TCRdb lists each CDR3 protein once, without DNA. The sample's table shows some 440,000 distinct CDR3 sequences. The sequencing input was blood. The receptor set was obtained from a human donor with ulcerative colitis or Crohn's disease, or a healthy co-twin of an affected twin (not recorded which).

The rearrangement links TRBV29-1 to TRBJ1-3. This CDR3 comprises 12 residues. Germline CDR1 and CDR2: SQVTM and ANQGSEA. The CDR3 sequence is CSVEGSGNTIYF.

This chain uses TRBV4-2 with TRBJ2-2; there is no DNA to check the TCRdb D call of TRBD1. Germline V gene sequence: CDR1 LGHNA, CDR2 YNFKEQ. The CDR3 length is 16 residues. The CDR3 region is CASSQDQAGGSGELFF.

This sequence joins TRBV11-2 and TRBJ1-3. The CDR3 is 13 amino acids. Germline loops: CDR1 SGHAT, CDR2 FQNNGV. CDR3 residues: CASLSYSGNTIYF.

The V and J genes are TRBV11-2 and TRBJ2-7; with no DNA, the TCRdb D assignment of TRBD1 cannot be verified. The CDR3 loop spans 14 amino acids. The germline V gene has CDR1 SGHAT and CDR2 FQNNGV. The CDR3 is CASSLVGGLGEQYF. Based on the CDR3 plus reference TRBV11-2 and TRBJ2-7, the full variable domain is EAGVAQSPRYKIIEKRQSVAFWCNPISGHATLYWYQQILGQGPKLLIQFQNNGVVDDSQLPKDRFSAERLKGVDSTLKIQPAKLEDSAVYLCASSLVGGLGEQYFGPGTRLTVT.

The CDR3 loop reads CASSLDRLSYEQYF. The rearrangement links TRBV4-2 to TRBJ2-7; TCRdb gives TRBD1 as the D gene, but with no DNA this cannot be confirmed. Looked up from germline, CDR1 is LGHNA and CDR2 is YNFKEQ. This CDR3 is 14 amino acids long.

V is TRBV5-1 and J is TRBJ1-1; TCRdb's D call of TRBD1 is untestable without DNA. This CDR3 has 14 amino acids. Germline loops: CDR1 SGHRS, CDR2 YFSETQ. CDR3 protein: CASSLEAGGTEAFF.

The V and J genes are TRBV7-2 and TRBJ2-5; TCRdb designates TRBD1, a call that cannot be tested without DNA. The CDR3 has 14 residues. The germline V gene encodes CDR1 SGHTA and CDR2 FQGNSA. CDR3 loop: CASSRGTRQETQYF. The full variable domain, completed using reference TRBV7-2 and TRBJ2-5, is GAGVSQSPSNKVTEKGKDVELRCDPISGHTALYWYRQSLGQGLEFLIYFQGNSAPDKSGLPSDRFSAERTGGSVSTLTIQRTQQEDSAVYLCASSRGTRQETQYFGPGTRLLVL.

This CDR3 reads CASRQGQGREKLFF. The chain joins TRBV6-1 to TRBJ1-4; the TCRdb D gene call, TRBD1, has no DNA to confirm it. The CDR3 consists of 14 residues. In germline, CDR1 is MNHNS, CDR2 SASEGT.

The V gene is TRBV5-1, the J gene TRBJ1-3. The CDR3 is made up of 15 amino acids. Germline CDR1 reads SGHRS; CDR2 reads YFSETQ. CDR3 region: CASSEDWTSGNTIYF.

The chain carries TRBV5-1 and TRBJ1-3. Germline CDR1 and CDR2: SGHRS and YFSETQ. The CDR3 is 16 amino acids. The CDR3 spells CASSLEGQNSGNTIYF.

The chain combines TRBV29-1 with TRBJ1-2. This CDR3 spans 11 amino acids. From germline, CDR1 is SQVTM and CDR2 ANQGSEA. CDR3 residues: CSVGDYNGYTF.

The rearrangement links TRBV3-1 to TRBJ1-4. The CDR3 contains 15 residues. Germline lookup yields CDR1 LGHDT and CDR2 YNNKEL (reference sequence). The CDR3 is CASSPPWGTNEKLFF.

The J gene is TRBJ2-1, the V gene TRBV27. The CDR3 totals 13 residues. Germline lookup yields CDR1 MNHEY and CDR2 SMNVEV (reference sequence). CDR3 loop: CASSFGPLNEQFF.

This chain uses TRBV12-3 or TRBV12-4 with TRBJ2-1. The CDR3 length is 14 residues. The chain's CDR3 is CASSIPGTFNEQFF.

The chain recombines TRBV20-1 with TRBJ2-1; TCRdb's D gene call, TRBD2, goes unchecked for lack of DNA. The CDR3 consists of 16 residues. The germline gives CDR1 DFQATT, CDR2 SNEGSKA (reference sequence). CDR3 protein: CSARDRGLAGYNEQFF.